Below are 7 T cell receptor beta chains sequenced from a single sample in a study of cytomegalovirus exposure and HLA in healthy donors. The data were produced by immunoSEQ multiplex PCR, yet TCRdb's version contains in-frame clones alone and is incomplete. The sample contains about 280,000 clones, around 87% of which appear only once. The sequencing input was PBMCs. These receptors all come from a woman in her late teens or twenties in good health and CMV-seronegative.

The chain recombines TRBV6-5 with TRBJ1-1; TRBD1 matches at 7 bases. Germline CDR1 reads MNHEY; CDR2 reads SVGAGI. Trimming at V came to 2 bases and at J to 7 bases, leaving 13 bases not matched to a gene. The CDR3 length is 16 residues. CDR3 nucleotide sequence: TGTGCCAGCAGTTACCTCGACAGGGTCGAGTGCGGTGAAGCTTTCTTT. Its translation is CASSYLDRVECGEAFF.

The chain has TRBV6-5 and TRBJ1-1, with D possibly TRBD1 on 6 matching bases. The CDR3 sequence is 15 residues long. Trimming left V 2 bases short and J 5 bases short, with 15 bases between. Germline V lookup: CDR1 MNHEY, CDR2 SVGAGI. In DNA form, the CDR3 reads TGTGCCAGCAGTTACGCGGGGGCCCGCAGGACTGAAGCTTTCTTT. Encoded protein: CASSYAGARRTEAFF.

The V and J genes are TRBV4-2 and TRBJ1-2; tentative D call: TRBD1 (5 bases). The CDR3 sequence is 17 residues long. Germline lookup yields CDR1 LGHNA and CDR2 YNFKEQ. The V end lost 4 bases, the J end lost 3 bases, and 21 bases lay between the germline ends. CDR3 sequence reads: CASSLKGEGGAYYGYTF. CDR3 nucleotides: TGTGCCAGCAGCCTAAAAGGCGAGGGCGGGGCCTACTATGGCTACACCTTC.

The V gene is TRBV5-1, the J gene TRBJ2-3; the match to TRBD2 covers 14 bases. Germline V CDR1 and CDR2: SGHRS, YFSETQ. The V and J ends lost 4 bases and 6 bases, in that order; junction bases with no gene match: 7. The CDR3 is 16 residues long. CDR3 amino acids: CASSGGLAGAADTQYF. Here the CDR3 DNA reads TGCGCCAGCAGCGGGGGACTAGCGGGAGCGGCGGATACGCAGTATTTT.

The V and J genes are TRBV9 and TRBJ2-5; 14 positions agree with TRBD2. J was trimmed by 5 bases and V by 2 bases; bases with no gene match: 5. The CDR3 has 16 residues. Germline CDR1 is SGDLS and CDR2 is YYNGEE. The CDR3 sequence is CASSVGLAGVEETQYF. DNA of the CDR3: TGTGCCAGCAGCGTGGGACTAGCGGGAGTAGAGGAGACCCAGTACTTC.

This chain connects TRBV18 to TRBJ1-1, with a possible D match to TRBD1 (6 bases). Germline values: CDR1 KGHSH, CDR2 LQKENI. V lost 4 bases to trimming and J lost 1 base, with 19 bases between them. The CDR3 totals 17 residues. The CDR3, as DNA: TGTGCCAGCTCACAAACCAACCCCGGGACAAAGAACACTGAAGCTTTCTTT. Its translation is CASSQTNPGTKNTEAFF. The full variable domain, with the rest looked up from reference TRBV18 and TRBJ1-1, is NAGVMQNPRHLVRRRGQEARLRCSPMKGHSHVYWYRQLPEEGLKFMVYLQKENIIDESGMPKERFSAEFPKEGPSILRIQQVVRGDSAAYFCASSQTNPGTKNTEAFFGQGTRLTVV.

The rearrangement uses TRBV6-5 and TRBJ1-1, with D tentatively TRBD1 (6 bases). The ends were cut back, 0 bases at V and 5 bases at J, with 10 bases in the middle. This CDR3 region has 14 residues. Germline-derived CDR1 and CDR2 are MNHEY and SVGAGI. The CDR3, as DNA: TGTGCCAGCAGTTACTCTTACAGGGCTACTGAAGCTTTCTTT. Residues: CASSYSYRATEAFF.